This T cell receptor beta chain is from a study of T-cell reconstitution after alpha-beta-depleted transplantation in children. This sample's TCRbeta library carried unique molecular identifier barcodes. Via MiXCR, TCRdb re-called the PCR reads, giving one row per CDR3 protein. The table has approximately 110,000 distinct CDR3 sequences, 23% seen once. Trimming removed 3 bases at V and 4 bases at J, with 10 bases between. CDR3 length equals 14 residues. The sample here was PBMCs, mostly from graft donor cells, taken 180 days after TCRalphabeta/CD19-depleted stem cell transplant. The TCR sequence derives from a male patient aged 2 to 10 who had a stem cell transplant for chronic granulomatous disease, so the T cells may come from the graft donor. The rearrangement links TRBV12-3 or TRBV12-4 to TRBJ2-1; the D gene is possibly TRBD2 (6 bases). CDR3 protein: CASSFLGLYNEQFF. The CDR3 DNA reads TGTGCCAGCAGTTTTTTGGGACTTTACAATGAGCAGTTCTTC.